These T cell receptor beta chains were read from a single sample in a study of blood T cell repertoires in COVID-19. Only in-frame clones appear in the TCRdb table, and some are missing; sequencing was by immunoSEQ multiplex PCR. The repertoire holds about 220,000 clones, with around 86% as singletons. Sequences were obtained from peripheral blood. The receptor set was obtained from a woman aged 45 to 65 with COVID-19, enrolled during active disease. CDR3s include the opening cysteine and the closing phenylalanine or tryptophan. Fields, in order: D gene, J gene, V gene, clone size, CDR3 DNA, CDR3 protein. D genes are given only for firm matches. Part of the rows lack a size; the others show once, few, many or a class for expanded clones.

TRBD2 TRBJ2-1 TRBV6-2/TRBV6-3 - TGTGCCAGCAGCCCCCCTCGACTAGCGGGGGGGACAAATGAGCAGTTCTTC CASSPPRLAGGTNEQFF
TRBD2 TRBJ2-3 TRBV27 - TGTGCCAGCAGTTCGTTGACTAGCGGGGGGTTCACAGATACGCAGTATTTT CASSSLTSGGFTDTQYF
TRBD1 TRBJ1-2 TRBV4-3 once TGCGCCAGCAGCCGAGCCGGGACAGGGTACTATGGCTACACCTTC CASSRAGTGYYGYTF
- TRBJ1-2 TRBV3-1/TRBV3-2 - TGTGCCAGCAGCCTAGACTTGGACAGTTTATATGGCTACACCTTC CASSLDLDSLYGYTF
- TRBJ1-3 TRBV11-2 - TGTGCCAGCAGCTCCCTCCGACAGGTCTCTGGAAACACCATATATTTT CASSSLRQVSGNTIYF
- TRBJ2-7 TRBV15 once TGTGCCACCAGCAGAGGCGGGGACCCCACCTACGAGCAGTACTTC CATSRGGDPTYEQYF
TRBD1 TRBJ2-3 TRBV27 once TGTGCCAGCAGCCTGAGGACAGGGGGGAGAGATACGCAGTATTTT CASSLRTGGRDTQYF
- TRBJ1-5 TRBV12-1 - TGTGCCAGCAGCCCGGTGCAGCCCCAGCATTTT CASSPVQPQHF
TRBD1 TRBJ1-5 TRBV6-6 - TGTGCCAGCAGTCCACAGCCGACAGGGTATGGAGGTCAGCCCCAGCATTTT CASSPQPTGYGGQPQHF
- TRBJ2-7 TRBV5-1 - TGCGCCAGCAGCTCGACCGTCTCTAGCTCCTACGAGCAGTACTTC CASSSTVSSSYEQYF
- TRBJ2-3 TRBV3-1/TRBV3-2 - TGTGCCAGCAGCCAGATCGGGGGGCGGGGAGATACGCAGTATTTT CASSQIGGRGDTQYF
TRBD1 TRBJ2-5 TRBV15 - TGTGCCACCAACCGACAGGGCCCGAGAGGTGAGACCCAGTACTTC CATNRQGPRGETQYF